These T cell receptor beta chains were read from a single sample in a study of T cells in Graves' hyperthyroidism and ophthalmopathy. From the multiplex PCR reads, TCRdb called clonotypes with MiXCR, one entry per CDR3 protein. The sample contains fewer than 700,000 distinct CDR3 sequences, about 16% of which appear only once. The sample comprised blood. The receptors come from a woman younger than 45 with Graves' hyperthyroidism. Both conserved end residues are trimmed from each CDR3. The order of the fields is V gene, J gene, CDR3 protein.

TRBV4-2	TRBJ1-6	ASSQVSTGQSPLH
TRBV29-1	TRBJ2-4	SVGWWEGAKNIQY
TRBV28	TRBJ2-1	ASSSLAGGKHEQF
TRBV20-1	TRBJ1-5	SARDWMGRNQPQH
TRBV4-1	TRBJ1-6	ASSQVSPNSPLH
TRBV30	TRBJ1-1	AWSVTEPVEAF
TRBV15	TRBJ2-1	ATSRARTSGGFYNEQF
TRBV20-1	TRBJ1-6	SANRGFHGDSPLH
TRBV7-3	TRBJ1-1	ASSLGGWGNTEAF
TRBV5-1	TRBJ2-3	ASSSLGGRARSDTQY
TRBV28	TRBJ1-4	ASSYGSGVNEKLF
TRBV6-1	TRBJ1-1	ATNRATEAF
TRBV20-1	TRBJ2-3	SATTPATPGLATDTQY
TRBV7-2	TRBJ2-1	ASSKRGGNEQF
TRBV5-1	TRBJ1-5	ASSLGQGWDQPQH
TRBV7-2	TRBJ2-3	ASSWRLARGNYFTDTQY
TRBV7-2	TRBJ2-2	ASSFDRGGGELF
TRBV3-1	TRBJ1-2	ASSGQSNYGYT
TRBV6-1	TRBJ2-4	ASSSLRDGNIQY
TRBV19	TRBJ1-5	ASGRGGQPQH
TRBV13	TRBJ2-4	ASSLGQGTAKDIQY
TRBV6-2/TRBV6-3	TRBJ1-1	ASSYSLLGNTEAF
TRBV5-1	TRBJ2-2	ASSLDSRSGGELF
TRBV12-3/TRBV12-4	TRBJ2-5	ASSPDRGRATQY
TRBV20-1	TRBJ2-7	SARDLSFSYYEQY
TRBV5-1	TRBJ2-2	ASSRPQGPTGELF
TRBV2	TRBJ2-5	ASSEGLAGIETQY
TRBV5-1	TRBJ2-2	ASSLWTGLNTGELF
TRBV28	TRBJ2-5	ASSLPGQGIAQY
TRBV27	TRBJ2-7	AGSLGAGPYEQY
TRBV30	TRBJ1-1	AWSLGQGTEAF
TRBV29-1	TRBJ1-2	SVEEEGKYGYT
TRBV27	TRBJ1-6	ASSLAGTGDPLH
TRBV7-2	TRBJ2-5	ASSLARTSVSY
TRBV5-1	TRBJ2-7	ASSYTTGGSYEQY
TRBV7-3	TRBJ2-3	ASSSPTGVDTQY
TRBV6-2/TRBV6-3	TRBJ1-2	ASSYLGDYT
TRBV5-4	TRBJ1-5	ASSLDAQPQH
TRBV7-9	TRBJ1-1	ASNLGSGQGMAF
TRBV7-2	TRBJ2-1	ASSRDGRSYNEQF
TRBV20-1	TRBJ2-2	SAGRGGAGIGELF
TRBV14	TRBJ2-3	ASSQGLANTQY
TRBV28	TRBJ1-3	ASSPEAKSSGNTIY
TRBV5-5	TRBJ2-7	ASSSEPTREQY
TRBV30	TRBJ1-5	AWSVPGNQPQH
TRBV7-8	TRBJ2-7	ASSPTTTSDEQY
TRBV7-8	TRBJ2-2	ASSLKAGGPLDTGELF
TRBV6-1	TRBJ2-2	ASRPTGTGELF
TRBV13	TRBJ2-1	ASSLLQGLGEQF
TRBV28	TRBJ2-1	ASSLPGQGAAEQF
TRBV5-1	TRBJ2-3	ASSLAREVDVGQVTQY
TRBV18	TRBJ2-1	ASSPGLAGANEQF
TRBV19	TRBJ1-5	ASSIDLSGQGTDNQPQH
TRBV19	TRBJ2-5	ASATQIQETQY
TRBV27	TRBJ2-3	ASKVGVSSADTQY